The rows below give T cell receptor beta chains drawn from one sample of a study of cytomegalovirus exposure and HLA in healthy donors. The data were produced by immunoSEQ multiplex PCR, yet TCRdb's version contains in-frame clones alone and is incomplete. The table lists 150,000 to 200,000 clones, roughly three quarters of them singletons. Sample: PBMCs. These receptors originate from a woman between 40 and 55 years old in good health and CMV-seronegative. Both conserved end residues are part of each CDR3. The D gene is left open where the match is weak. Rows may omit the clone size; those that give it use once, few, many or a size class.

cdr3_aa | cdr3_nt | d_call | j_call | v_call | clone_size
CASSSSGADGELFF | TGTGCCAGCAGCTCGTCAGGGGCCGACGGGGAGCTGTTTTTT | NA | TRBJ2-2 | TRBV7-3 | NA
CASSWGIQGANEQFF | TGTGCCAGCAGTTGGGGGATACAGGGGGCTAATGAGCAGTTCTTC | TRBD1 | TRBJ2-1 | TRBV6-6 | once
CASSPPESSNQPQHF | TGTGCCAGCTCACCACCTGAAAGCTCCAATCAGCCCCAGCATTTT | NA | TRBJ1-5 | TRBV18 | NA
CASSLSSSRREKLFF | TGTGCCAGCAGCTTAAGTAGCTCACGTCGAGAAAAACTGTTTTTT | NA | TRBJ1-4 | TRBV7-9 | NA
CASSLENEQFF | TGTGCCAGCAGTTTAGAAAATGAGCAGTTCTTC | NA | TRBJ2-1 | TRBV6-5 | NA
CATSGRGGTSLYEQYF | TGTGCCACCAGCGGGCGGGGCGGCACTTCTCTTTACGAGCAGTACTTC | NA | TRBJ2-7 | TRBV15 | NA
CSAPGTGIHEQYF | TGCAGCGCCCCCGGGACAGGGATCCACGAGCAGTACTTC | TRBD1 | TRBJ2-7 | TRBV29-1 | NA
CASSYDSNYGYTF | TGTGCCAGCAGTTACGACAGTAACTATGGCTACACCTTC | NA | TRBJ1-2 | TRBV6-6 | once
CASRPTSGGAHEQFF | TGTGCCAGCAGGCCCACTAGCGGGGGGGCCCATGAGCAGTTCTTC | TRBD2 | TRBJ2-1 | TRBV7-2 | NA
CASSFGGRNEKLFF | TGTGCCAGCAGCTTCGGGGGGCGAAATGAAAAACTGTTTTTT | NA | TRBJ1-4 | TRBV11-3 | NA
CAISESSGRENEQYF | TGTGCCATCAGTGAGTCGTCAGGTAGAGAAAACGAGCAGTACTTC | NA | TRBJ2-7 | TRBV10-3 | NA
CASSEYGPRTAGAF | TGTGCCAGCAGTGAATATGGTCCGAGGACAGCAGGTGCCTTC | NA | TRBJ1-2 | TRBV6-1 | NA
CASSPYNSPLHF | TGTGCCAGCAGCCCATATAATTCACCCCTCCACTTT | NA | TRBJ1-6 | TRBV7-2 | NA
CASTRTSTDTQYF | TGTGCCAGCACCAGGACAAGCACAGATACGCAGTATTTT | NA | TRBJ2-3 | TRBV5-4 | NA
CASSLRTGAEAFF | TGTGCCAGCAGCTTACGGACAGGGGCTGAAGCTTTCTTT | TRBD1 | TRBJ1-1 | TRBV5-4 | NA
CASSSLAGTDTQYF | TGTGCCAGCAGTTCTCTAGCGGGAACAGATACGCAGTATTTT | TRBD2 | TRBJ2-3 | TRBV5-5 | few
CAISESQYQPQHF | TGTGCCATCAGTGAGTCACAATATCAGCCCCAGCATTTT | NA | TRBJ1-5 | TRBV10-3 | NA
CASRPGQEAYGYTF | TGTGCCAGCAGACCAGGACAGGAGGCATATGGCTACACCTTC | TRBD1 | TRBJ1-2 | TRBV6-5 | NA
CASRPRPMTGLNQPQHF | TGTGCCAGCAGGCCGAGACCAATGACAGGTCTAAATCAGCCCCAGCATTTT | NA | TRBJ1-5 | TRBV28 | once
CASSLGQGRTDTQYF | TGTGCCAGCTCGCTAGGACAGGGCAGGACAGATACGCAGTATTTT | TRBD1 | TRBJ2-3 | TRBV18 | NA
CASSLDRGTDTQYF | TGCGCCAGCAGCTTGGACAGGGGCACAGATACGCAGTATTTT | NA | TRBJ2-3 | TRBV5-1 | few
CASSPELGREIAKNIQYF | TGTGCCAGCAGTCCAGAACTGGGGAGAGAGATAGCCAAAAACATTCAGTACTTC | NA | TRBJ2-4 | TRBV28 | NA
CSVEGAGGANVLTF | TGCAGCGTGGAAGGGGCAGGTGGGGCCAACGTCCTGACTTTC | NA | TRBJ2-6 | TRBV29-1 | NA
CASSFRQKETQYF | TGCGCCAGCAGCTTCCGACAGAAAGAGACCCAGTACTTC | NA | TRBJ2-5 | TRBV4-1 | NA
CASSHDRVADTQYF | TGCGCCAGCAGCCATGACAGGGTGGCAGATACGCAGTATTTT | TRBD1 | TRBJ2-3 | TRBV4-3 | NA
CASSDVSSGANVLTF | TGTGCCAGCAGTGACGTCAGCTCTGGGGCCAACGTCCTGACTTTC | NA | TRBJ2-6 | TRBV6-4 | NA
CASSLDTGSSYEQYF | TGTGCCAGCAGCTTAGATACAGGGAGCTCCTACGAGCAGTACTTC | NA | TRBJ2-7 | TRBV11-2 | NA
CASSQLAGGYNEQFF | TGCGCCAGCAGCCAACTAGCGGGAGGGTACAATGAGCAGTTCTTC | TRBD2 | TRBJ2-1 | TRBV5-4 | few
CASSLYEARGLGNEKLFF | TGTGCCAGCAGTTTATACGAGGCCAGGGGGCTTGGTAATGAAAAACTGTTTTTT | TRBD1 | TRBJ1-4 | TRBV27 | NA
CASSLVRQGNTEAFF | TGTGCCAGCAGCTTGGTTCGACAGGGGAACACTGAAGCTTTCTTT | TRBD1 | TRBJ1-1 | TRBV5-4 | few
CAWSLGLAGNQETQYF | TGTGCCTGGAGTCTTGGACTAGCGGGGAATCAAGAGACCCAGTACTTC | TRBD2 | TRBJ2-5 | TRBV30 | NA
CASTLRQGPSGANGLTF | TGTGCCAGCACCCTCAGACAGGGCCCCTCTGGGGCCAACGGCCTGACTTTC | TRBD1 | TRBJ2-6 | TRBV27 | NA
CASSRGGSNYGYTF | TGTGCCAGCAGCCGGGGGGGGAGCAACTATGGCTACACCTTC | NA | TRBJ1-2 | TRBV5-4 | few
CASSKLMNTEAFF | TGTGCCAGCAGTAAACTCATGAACACTGAAGCTTTCTTT | NA | TRBJ1-1 | TRBV6-4 | NA
CASNLQGAFGEQFF | TGTGCCAGTAACTTACAGGGAGCGTTCGGTGAGCAGTTCTTC | NA | TRBJ2-1 | TRBV19 | NA